This T cell receptor beta chain was captured in a study of blood T cell repertoires in COVID-19. The assay was immunoSEQ multiplex PCR, and TCRdb's table has in-frame clones only and misses some. The sample lists 37,000 or so clones, approximately 88% occurring once. Trimming at V came to 4 bases and at J to 1 base, leaving 9 bases not matched to a gene. This CDR3 has 16 residues. Germline assignment: CDR1 SGHAT and CDR2 FQNNGV. This chain uses TRBV11-2 with TRBJ1-1, with 7 bases that match TRBD1. The source of this sequence is a human donor in a cohort sampled during active COVID-19. The sample consisted of peripheral blood. The CDR3 DNA follows: TGTGCCAGCAGCTCTTTTACAGGGGCGCGGAACACTGAAGCTTTCTTT. Its translation: CASSSFTGARNTEAFF.